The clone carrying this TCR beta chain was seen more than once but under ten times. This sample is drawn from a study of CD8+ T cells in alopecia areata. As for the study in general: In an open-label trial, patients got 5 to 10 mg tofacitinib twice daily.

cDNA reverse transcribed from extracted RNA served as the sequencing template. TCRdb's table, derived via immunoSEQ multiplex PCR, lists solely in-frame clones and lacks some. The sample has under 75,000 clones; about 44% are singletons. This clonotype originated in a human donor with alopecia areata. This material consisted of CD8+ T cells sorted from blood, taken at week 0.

CDR3 sequence: CASSLGTSHKDTQYF. The CDR3 nucleotides are TGTGCCAGCAGTCTAGGGACTAGTCATAAAGATACGCAGTATTTT. V and J are TRBV28 and TRBJ2-3; 8 bases map to TRBD2. The CDR3 consists of 15 residues. The V segment lost 5 bases and the J segment 5 bases; nucleotides outside the gene matches: 9. CDR1 is MDHEN and CDR2 is SYDVKM in the germline V gene. The full variable domain, rest sourced from reference TRBV28 and TRBJ2-3, is DVKVTQSSRYLVKRTGEKVFLECVQDMDHENMFWYRQDPGLGLRLIYFSYDVKMKEKGDIPEGYSVSREKKERFSLILESASTNQTSMYLCASSLGTSHKDTQYFGPGTRLTVL.